The next 14 T cell receptor beta chains were all read from a single sample in a study of yellow fever vaccine responses in identical twins. TCRdb independently ran MiXCR on the RT-PCR reads; one entry per CDR3 protein. The top ten hold 1.6% of the sample, which has fewer than 4,000 distinct CDR3 sequences, about 90% seen once. Here the sequenced sample was T cells from blood (PBMCs), unsorted or a sorted subset (not recorded which), taken before or after yellow fever vaccination (not recorded which). The receptors stem from a woman under 30 who received the yellow fever vaccine.

The V gene is TRBV6-5, the J gene TRBJ1-2; TRBD1 matches 8 bases. Losses at the gene ends were 0 bases for V and 1 base for J; bases not matched to a gene: 1. CDR1 and CDR2 from the germline V gene are MNHEY and SVGAGI. This CDR3 has 15 amino acids. DNA of the CDR3: TGTGCCAGCAGTTACTCAGGACAGGGTAACTATGGCTACACCTTC. Amino acid sequence: CASSYSGQGNYGYTF.

The chain couples TRBV4-2 to TRBJ2-7; 10 bases are a match to TRBD1. CDR1 LGHNA and CDR2 YNFKEQ come from the germline V gene. The CDR3 consists of 15 residues. Losses at the gene ends were 4 bases for V and 5 bases for J; bases not matched to a gene: 8. The CDR3: CASSLGTGVKDEQYF. In DNA, the CDR3 is TGTGCCAGCAGCCTCGGGACAGGGGTCAAGGACGAGCAGTACTTC.

V and J are TRBV7-6 and TRBJ1-3; D is perhaps TRBD1 (5 bases). From germline, CDR1 is SGHVS and CDR2 FNYEAQ. The CDR3 runs 16 residues. Trimming shortened V by 4 bases and J by 2 bases, and 15 bases separated the two germline ends. CDR3 in amino acids: CASSSRGTTAGNTIYF. DNA of the CDR3: TGTGCCAGCAGCTCGCGCGGGACCACCGCTGGAAACACCATATATTTT.

This CDR3 reads CASSLSGGGLQETQYF. The CDR3 DNA sequence: TGCGCCAGCAGCTTGAGTGGCGGGGGGCTCCAAGAGACCCAGTACTTC. V is TRBV5-1 and J is TRBJ2-5; TRBD2 matches 8 bases. The CDR3 is made up of 16 amino acids. Germline V gives CDR1 SGHRS, CDR2 YFSETQ. V lost 1 base and J lost 1; bases outside the gene matches: 6.

This clonotype was recorded only once. The chain couples TRBV24-1 to TRBJ2-5; D possibly corresponds to TRBD1 (5 bases). Trimming removed 1 base from V and 0 bases from J, with 5 bases in between. The germline V gene has CDR1 KGHDR and CDR2 SFDVKD. The CDR3 is made up of 14 amino acids. This CDR3 reads CATSDFRDQETQYF. The CDR3 bases are TGTGCCACCAGTGATTTCAGGGACCAAGAGACCCAGTACTTC.

A remark on this clonotype: A read error may account for a junction end that differs from germline. V and J are TRBV11-1 and TRBJ2-5; 8 bases line up with TRBD1. CDR1 SGHAT and CDR2 FQDESV come from the germline V gene (reference sequence). This CDR3 has 15 residues. The DNA for the CDR3 is TGTGCCTGCAGCCTTACAGGGGGTCGGCAGGAGACCCAGTACTTC. Encoded protein: CACSLTGGRQETQYF.

The rearrangement links TRBV6-1 to TRBJ1-5; no clear D. Per the germline V gene, CDR1 is MNHNS and CDR2 is SASEGT. The CDR3 length is 12 residues. V was trimmed by 4 bases and J by 1 base, leaving 2 bases between them. CDR3 DNA: TGTGCCAGCAGTGCCAGCAATCAGCCCCAGCATTTT. It encodes CASSASNQPQHF.

The J gene is TRBJ2-1, the V gene TRBV7-9; 8 positions agree with TRBD2. The CDR3 is 16 amino acids. V lost 5 bases, J lost 0 bases, and 6 bases stayed unmatched. Germline lookup yields CDR1 SEHNR and CDR2 FQNEAQ (reference sequence). The CDR3 DNA sequence: TGTGCCAGCAGCCTTAGCGGGGCCAGCTCCTACAATGAGCAGTTCTTC. It translates to CASSLSGASSYNEQFF.

This chain uses TRBV23-1 with TRBJ2-7; D ambiguous. TRBV23-1 is recorded as an ORF, its role being uncertain. V was cut by 7 bases and J by 0 bases, with 7 bases left in between. The CDR3 totals 12 residues. CDR3 loop: CASKRSSYEQYF. The DNA for the CDR3 is TGCGCCAGCAAAAGGAGCTCCTACGAGCAGTACTTC.

The chain links TRBV29-1 to TRBJ2-1; 11 positions agree with TRBD2. CDR1 and CDR2 from the germline V gene are SQVTM and ANQGSEA. The CDR3 has 13 amino acids. The ends lost 5 bases at V and 7 bases at J; junction bases unmatched: 4. Here the CDR3 reads CSVPGLAANEQFF. In DNA, the CDR3 is TGCAGCGTTCCGGGACTAGCGGCAAATGAGCAGTTCTTC.

This clonotype has only a few counts. The chain carries TRBV7-2 and TRBJ2-5; 7 nucleotides agree with TRBD2. CDR1 is SGHTA, CDR2 FQGNSA, per germline. Germline trimming cut 1 base from V and 2 bases from J; bases unmatched to any gene: 7. The CDR3 runs to 16 residues. The CDR3 sequence: CASSLVSSGNQETQYF. The CDR3 nucleotides read TGTGCCAGCAGCTTAGTGTCTAGCGGAAATCAAGAGACCCAGTACTTC.

This chain uses TRBV11-2 with TRBJ2-5, with 13 bases that match TRBD2. Germline-derived CDR1 and CDR2 are SGHAT and FQNNGV. V shed 1 base, J shed 4 bases, and the junction held 3 bases outside the gene matches. The CDR3 is 16 amino acids. The CDR3 region is CASSLVWTSGGETQYF. The CDR3 DNA sequence: TGTGCCAGCAGCTTAGTATGGACTAGCGGGGGAGAGACCCAGTACTTC.

The chain has TRBV6-5 and TRBJ2-1; D unresolved. V was cut by 2 bases and J by 7 bases, with 15 bases left in between. In germline, CDR1 is MNHEY, CDR2 SVGAGI. The CDR3 is 15 residues long. The CDR3: CASSYLPVLGNEQFF. Written as DNA, the CDR3 is TGTGCCAGCAGTTACCTTCCCGTCCTAGGGAATGAGCAGTTCTTC.

V gene TRBV20-1 combines with J gene TRBJ2-7, with TRBD1 matching over 9 bases. V lost 4 bases and J lost 4; bases outside the gene matches: 5. The CDR3 has 13 residues. Per germline, CDR1 DFQATT and CDR2 SNEGSKA (reference sequence). The CDR3 here is CSAIPDRGYEQYF. The DNA of the CDR3 is TGCAGTGCTATTCCTGACAGGGGGTACGAGCAGTACTTC.